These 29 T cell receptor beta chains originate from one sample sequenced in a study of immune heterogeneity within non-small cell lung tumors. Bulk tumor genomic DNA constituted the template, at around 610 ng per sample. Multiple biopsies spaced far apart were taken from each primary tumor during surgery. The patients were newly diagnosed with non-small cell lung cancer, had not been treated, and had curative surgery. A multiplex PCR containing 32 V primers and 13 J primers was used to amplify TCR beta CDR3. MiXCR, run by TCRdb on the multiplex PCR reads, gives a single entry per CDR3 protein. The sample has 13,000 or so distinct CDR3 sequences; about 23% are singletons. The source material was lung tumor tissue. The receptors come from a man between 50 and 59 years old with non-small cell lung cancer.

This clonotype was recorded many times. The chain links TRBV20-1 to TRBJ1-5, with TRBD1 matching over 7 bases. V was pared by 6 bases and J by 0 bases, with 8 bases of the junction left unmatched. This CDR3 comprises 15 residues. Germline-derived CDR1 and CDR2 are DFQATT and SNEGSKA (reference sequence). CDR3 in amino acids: CSAKRTGHSNQPQHF. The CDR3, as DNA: TGCAGTGCAAAGCGGACAGGTCATAGCAATCAGCCCCAGCATTTT.

In DNA form, the CDR3 reads TGTGCCAGCAGCCACTCGTCTTGGGGCGGGGGGGAGGTCGATGAGCAGTTCTTC. It specifies CASSHSSWGGGEVDEQFF. V gene TRBV2 combines with J gene TRBJ2-1; 9 positions match TRBD2. The length of the CDR3 is 18 residues. Trimming at V came to 6 bases and at J to 8 bases, leaving 20 bases not matched to a gene. The germline V gene has CDR1 SNHLY and CDR2 FYNNEI. Full variable domain (remainder filled in from reference TRBV2 and TRBJ2-1): EPEVTQTPSHQVTQMGQEVILRCVPISNHLYFYWYRQILGQKVEFLVSFYNNEISEKSEIFDDQFSVERPDGSNFTLKIRSTKLEDSAMYFCASSHSSWGGGEVDEQFFGPGTRLTVL.

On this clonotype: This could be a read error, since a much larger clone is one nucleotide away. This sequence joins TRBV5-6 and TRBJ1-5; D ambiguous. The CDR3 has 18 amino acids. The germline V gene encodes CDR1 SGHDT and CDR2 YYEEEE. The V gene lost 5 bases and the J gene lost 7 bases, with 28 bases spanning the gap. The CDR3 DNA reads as TGTGCCAGCAGAGACTGTCTCGACCTACATTCTACCAGACAGCCCCAGCATTTT. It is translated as CASRDCLDLHSTRQPQHF.

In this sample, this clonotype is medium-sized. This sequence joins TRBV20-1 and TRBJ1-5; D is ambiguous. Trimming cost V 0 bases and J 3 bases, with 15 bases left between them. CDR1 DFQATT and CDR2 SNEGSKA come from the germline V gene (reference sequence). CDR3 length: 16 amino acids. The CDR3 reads CSARDEVGNYNQPQHF. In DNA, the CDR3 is TGCAGTGCTAGAGATGAAGTCGGCAACTACAATCAGCCCCAGCATTTT.

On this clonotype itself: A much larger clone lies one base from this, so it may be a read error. CDR3 in amino acids: CATSSQTAQNSPLNF. For the CDR3, the DNA is TGTGCCACCAGCTCTCAGACGGCTCAGAATTCACCCCTCAACTTT. The V gene is TRBV15, the J gene TRBJ1-6; D is unclear. The CDR3 totals 15 residues. Germline V gene lookup returns CDR1 LNHNV and CDR2 YYDKDF (reference sequence).

The CDR3 DNA follows: TGTGCCAGCAGCCAAGCGTCCAGAGGCGGGACCCAGTACTTC. Translation: CASSQASRGGTQYF. The rearrangement uses TRBV3-1 and TRBJ2-5; unclear D gene. Between the trimmed V and J ends, which lost 1 base and 7 bases, there was a span of 13 bases. The germline gives CDR1 LGHDT, CDR2 YNNKEL (reference sequence). The CDR3 is made up of 14 amino acids.

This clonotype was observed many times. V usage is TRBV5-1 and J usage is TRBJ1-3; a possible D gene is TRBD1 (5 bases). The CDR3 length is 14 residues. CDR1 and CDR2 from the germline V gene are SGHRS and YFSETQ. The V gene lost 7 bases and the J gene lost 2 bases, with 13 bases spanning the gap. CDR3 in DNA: TGCGCCAGCGGTGCCGGGGCAGCTGGAAACACCATATATTTT. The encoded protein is CASGAGAAGNTIYF.

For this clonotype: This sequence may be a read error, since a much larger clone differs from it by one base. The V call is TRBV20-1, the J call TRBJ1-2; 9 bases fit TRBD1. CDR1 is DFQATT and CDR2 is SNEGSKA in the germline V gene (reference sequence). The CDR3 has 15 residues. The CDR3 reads CSAIARDRVNYGNTF. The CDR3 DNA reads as TGCAGTGCTATCGCCCGGGACAGGGTTAACTATGGCAACACCTTC.

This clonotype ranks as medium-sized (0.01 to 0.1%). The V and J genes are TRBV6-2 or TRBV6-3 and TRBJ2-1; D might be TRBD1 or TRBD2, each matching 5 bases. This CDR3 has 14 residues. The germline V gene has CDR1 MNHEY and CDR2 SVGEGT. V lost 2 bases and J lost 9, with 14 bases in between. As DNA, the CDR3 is TGTGCCAGCAGTTACGGGACGACACGGGGTGAGCAGTTCTTC. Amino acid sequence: CASSYGTTRGEQFF.

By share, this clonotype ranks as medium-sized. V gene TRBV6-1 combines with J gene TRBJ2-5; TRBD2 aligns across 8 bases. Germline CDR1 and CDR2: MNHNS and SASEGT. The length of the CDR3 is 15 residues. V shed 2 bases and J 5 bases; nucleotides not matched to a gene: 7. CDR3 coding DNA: TGTGCCAGCAGTGAATCCCCGGGGGGGGGGGAGACCCAGTACTTC. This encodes CASSESPGGGETQYF.

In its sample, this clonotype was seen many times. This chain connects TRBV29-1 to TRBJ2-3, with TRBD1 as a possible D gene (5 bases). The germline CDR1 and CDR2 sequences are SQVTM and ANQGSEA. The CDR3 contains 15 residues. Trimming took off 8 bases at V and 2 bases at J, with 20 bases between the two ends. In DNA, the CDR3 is TGCAGCTCGAATATGGACAATGGACCCACAGATACGCAGTATTTT. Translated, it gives CSSNMDNGPTDTQYF.

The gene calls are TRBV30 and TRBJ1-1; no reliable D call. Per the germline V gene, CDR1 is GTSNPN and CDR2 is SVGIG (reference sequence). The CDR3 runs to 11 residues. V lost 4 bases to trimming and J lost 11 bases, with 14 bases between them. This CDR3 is CAWIRRTGAFF. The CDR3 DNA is TGTGCCTGGATACGGCGTACTGGGGCTTTCTTT. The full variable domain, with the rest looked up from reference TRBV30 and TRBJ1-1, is SQTIHQWPATLVQPVGSPLSLECTVEGTSNPNLYWYRQAAGRGLQLLFYSVGIGQISSEVPQNLSASRPQDRQFILSSKKLLLSDSGFYLCAWIRRTGAFFGQGTRLTVV.

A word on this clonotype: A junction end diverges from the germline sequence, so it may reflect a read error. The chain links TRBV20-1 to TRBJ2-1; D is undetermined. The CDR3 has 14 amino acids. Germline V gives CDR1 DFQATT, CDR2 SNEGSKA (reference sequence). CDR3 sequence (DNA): TGCAGTGCTAGATGGGGTCAAAACTACAATGATCAGTTCTTC. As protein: CSARWGQNYNDQFF.

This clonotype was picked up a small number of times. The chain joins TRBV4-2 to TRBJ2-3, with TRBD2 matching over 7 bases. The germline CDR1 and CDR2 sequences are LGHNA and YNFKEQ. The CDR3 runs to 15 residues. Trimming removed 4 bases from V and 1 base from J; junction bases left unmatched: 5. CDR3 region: CASSPTSDGTDTQYF. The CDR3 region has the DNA TGTGCCAGCAGCCCCACTAGCGACGGCACAGATACGCAGTATTTT.

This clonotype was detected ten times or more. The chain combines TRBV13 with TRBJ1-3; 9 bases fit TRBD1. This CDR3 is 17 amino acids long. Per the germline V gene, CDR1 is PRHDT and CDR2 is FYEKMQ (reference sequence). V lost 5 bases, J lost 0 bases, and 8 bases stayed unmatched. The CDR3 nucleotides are TGTGCCAGCAGCCCCCGACAGGGGGAAGGCTCTGGAAACACCATATATTTT. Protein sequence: CASSPRQGEGSGNTIYF.

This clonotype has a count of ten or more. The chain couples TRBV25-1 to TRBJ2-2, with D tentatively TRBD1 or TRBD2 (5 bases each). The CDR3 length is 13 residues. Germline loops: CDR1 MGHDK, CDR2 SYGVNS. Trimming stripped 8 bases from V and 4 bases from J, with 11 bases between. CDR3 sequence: CASVSGRTGELFF. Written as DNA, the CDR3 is TGTGCCAGCGTCTCGGGGCGCACCGGGGAGCTGTTTTTT.

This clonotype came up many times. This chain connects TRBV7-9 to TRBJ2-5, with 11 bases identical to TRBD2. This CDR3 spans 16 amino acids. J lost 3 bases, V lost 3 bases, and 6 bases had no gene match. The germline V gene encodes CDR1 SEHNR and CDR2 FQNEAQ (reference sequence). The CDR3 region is CASSFPTGLAEETQYF. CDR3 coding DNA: TGTGCCAGCAGCTTCCCAACGGGACTAGCGGAAGAGACCCAGTACTTC.

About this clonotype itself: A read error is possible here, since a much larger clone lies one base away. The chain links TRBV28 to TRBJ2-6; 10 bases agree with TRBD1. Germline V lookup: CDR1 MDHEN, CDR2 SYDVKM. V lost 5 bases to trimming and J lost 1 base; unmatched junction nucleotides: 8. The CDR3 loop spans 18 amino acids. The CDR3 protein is CASSLAGTGASGANVLTF. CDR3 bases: TGTGCCAGCAGTCTGGCCGGGACAGGGGCATCTGGGGCCAACGTCCTGACTTTC.

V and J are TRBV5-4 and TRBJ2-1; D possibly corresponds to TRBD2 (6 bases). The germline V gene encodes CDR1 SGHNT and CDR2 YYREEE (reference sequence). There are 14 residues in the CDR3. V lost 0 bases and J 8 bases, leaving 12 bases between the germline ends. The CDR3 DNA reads TGTGCCAGCAGCTTGGAGGACTATGGGGATGAGCAGTTCTTC. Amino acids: CASSLEDYGDEQFF.

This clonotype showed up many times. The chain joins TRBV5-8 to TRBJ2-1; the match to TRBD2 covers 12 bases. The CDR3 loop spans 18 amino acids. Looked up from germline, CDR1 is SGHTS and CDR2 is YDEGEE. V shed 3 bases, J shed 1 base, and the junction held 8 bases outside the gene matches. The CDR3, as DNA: TGTGCCAGCAGCTCCGGGACTAGCGGGCGCAATTCCTACAATGAGCAGTTCTTC. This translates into CASSSGTSGRNSYNEQFF.

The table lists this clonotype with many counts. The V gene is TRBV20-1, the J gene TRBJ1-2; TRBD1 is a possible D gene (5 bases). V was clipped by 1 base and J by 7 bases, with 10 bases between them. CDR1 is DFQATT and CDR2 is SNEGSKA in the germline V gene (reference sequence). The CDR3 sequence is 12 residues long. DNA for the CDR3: TGCAGTGCTAGAGGAAACGGGGGTGGCTACACCTTC. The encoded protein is CSARGNGGGYTF.

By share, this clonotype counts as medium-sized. The CDR3 DNA reads as TGCAGCGTTGCGACAGGGGTTATGGGTCAGCCCCAGCATTTT. It encodes CSVATGVMGQPQHF. The genes are TRBV29-1 and TRBJ1-5, with TRBD1 matching 8 bases. The germline CDR1 and CDR2 sequences are SQVTM and ANQGSEA. Trimming at V came to 4 bases and at J to 6 bases, leaving 8 bases not matched to a gene. This CDR3 spans 14 amino acids.

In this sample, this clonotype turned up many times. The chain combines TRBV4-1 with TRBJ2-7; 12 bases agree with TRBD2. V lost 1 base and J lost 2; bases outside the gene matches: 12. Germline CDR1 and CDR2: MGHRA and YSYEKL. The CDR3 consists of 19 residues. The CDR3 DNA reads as TGCGCCAGCAGCCAAGGTGCAGGACTAGCGGGAAAGTCCGCCTACGAGCAGTACTTC. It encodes CASSQGAGLAGKSAYEQYF.

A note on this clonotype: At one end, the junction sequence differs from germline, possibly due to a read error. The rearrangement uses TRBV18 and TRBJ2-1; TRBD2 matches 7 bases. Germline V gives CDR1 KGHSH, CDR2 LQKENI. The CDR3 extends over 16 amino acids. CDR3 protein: CASSPPFGGSKNEHFF. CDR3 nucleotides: TGTGCCAGCTCACCACCGTTTGGCGGGAGTAAGAATGAGCACTTCTTC.

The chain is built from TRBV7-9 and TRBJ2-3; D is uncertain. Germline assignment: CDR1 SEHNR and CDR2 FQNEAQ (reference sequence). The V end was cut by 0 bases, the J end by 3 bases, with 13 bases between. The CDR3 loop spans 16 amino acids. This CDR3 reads CASSLALLSGTDTQYF. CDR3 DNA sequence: TGTGCCAGCAGCTTAGCCCTCCTAAGTGGTACAGATACGCAGTATTTT.

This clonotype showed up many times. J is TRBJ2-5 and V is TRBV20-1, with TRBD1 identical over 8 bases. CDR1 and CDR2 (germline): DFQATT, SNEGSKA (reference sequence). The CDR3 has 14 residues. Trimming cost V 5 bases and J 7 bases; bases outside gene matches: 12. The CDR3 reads CSAVRTGRDGTQYF. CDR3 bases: TGCAGTGCTGTACGGACAGGGAGAGATGGGACCCAGTACTTC.

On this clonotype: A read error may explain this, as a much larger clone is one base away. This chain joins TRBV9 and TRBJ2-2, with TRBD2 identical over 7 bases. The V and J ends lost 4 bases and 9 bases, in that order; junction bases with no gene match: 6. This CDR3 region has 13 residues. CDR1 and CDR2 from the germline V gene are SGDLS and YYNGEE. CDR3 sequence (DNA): TGTGCCAGCAGCTTACTAGCGACCAGGGAGCTGTTTTTT. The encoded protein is CASSLLATRELFF.

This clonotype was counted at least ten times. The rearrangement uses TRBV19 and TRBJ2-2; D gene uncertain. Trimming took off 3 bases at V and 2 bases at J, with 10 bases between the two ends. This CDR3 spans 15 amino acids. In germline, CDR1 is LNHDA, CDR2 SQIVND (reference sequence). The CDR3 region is CASSISQYNTGELFF. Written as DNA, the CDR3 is TGTGCCAGTAGTATCAGTCAGTATAACACCGGGGAGCTGTTTTTT.

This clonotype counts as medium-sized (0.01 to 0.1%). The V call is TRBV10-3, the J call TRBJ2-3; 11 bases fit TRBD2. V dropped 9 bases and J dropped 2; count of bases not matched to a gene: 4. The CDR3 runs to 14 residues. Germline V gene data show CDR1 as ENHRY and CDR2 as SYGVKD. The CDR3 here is CAIWTSGLTDTQYF. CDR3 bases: TGTGCCATATGGACTAGCGGGCTCACAGATACGCAGTATTTT.